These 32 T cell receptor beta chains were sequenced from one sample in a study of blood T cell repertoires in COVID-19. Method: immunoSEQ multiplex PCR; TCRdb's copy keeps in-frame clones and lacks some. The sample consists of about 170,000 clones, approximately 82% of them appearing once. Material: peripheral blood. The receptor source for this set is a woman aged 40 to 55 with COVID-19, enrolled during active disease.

The CDR3 DNA sequence: TGTGCCAGCAGTTACACCAGAGCGCCTTATGGCTACACCTTC. Translating it yields CASSYTRAPYGYTF. The chain has TRBV6-2 or TRBV6-3 and TRBJ1-2; no clear D. Trimming removed 2 bases at V and 5 bases at J, with 12 bases between. This CDR3 has 14 amino acids. The V gene's germline CDR1 is MNHEY and CDR2 SVGEGT.

The DNA for the CDR3 is TGTGCCAGCAGCGAGTCGACGGAGAACGACGAGCAGTACGTC. Its protein is CASSESTENDEQYV. The genes are TRBV6-5 and TRBJ2-7; D is ambiguous. Between the trimmed V and J ends, which lost 6 bases and 5 bases, there was a span of 17 bases. From germline, CDR1 is MNHEY and CDR2 SVGAGI. The CDR3 totals 14 residues.

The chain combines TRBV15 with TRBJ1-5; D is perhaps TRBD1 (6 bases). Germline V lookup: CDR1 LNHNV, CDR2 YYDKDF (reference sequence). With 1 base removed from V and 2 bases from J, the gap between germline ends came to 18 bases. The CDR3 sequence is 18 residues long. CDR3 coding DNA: TGTGCCACCAGCAGAGGGGGTACAAACAGGGCTGGCAATCAGCCCCAGCATTTT. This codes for CATSRGGTNRAGNQPQHF. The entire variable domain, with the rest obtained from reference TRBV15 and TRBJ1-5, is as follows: DAMVIQNPRYQVTQFGKPVTLSCSQTLNHNVMYWYQQKSSQAPKLLFHYYDKDFNNEADTPDNFQSRRPNTSFCFLDIRSPGLGDTAMYLCATSRGGTNRAGNQPQHFGDGTRLSIL.

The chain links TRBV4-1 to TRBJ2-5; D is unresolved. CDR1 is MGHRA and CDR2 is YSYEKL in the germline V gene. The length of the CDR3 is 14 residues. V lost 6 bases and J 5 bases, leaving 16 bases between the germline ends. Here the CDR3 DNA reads TGCGCCAGCAGTCAAACGTCTAGTCCTGAGACCCAGTACTTC. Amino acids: CASSQTSSPETQYF.

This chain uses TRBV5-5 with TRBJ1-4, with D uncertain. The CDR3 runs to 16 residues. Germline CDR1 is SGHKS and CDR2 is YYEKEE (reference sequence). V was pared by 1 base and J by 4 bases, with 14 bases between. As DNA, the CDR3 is TGTGCCAGCAGCTTGATGGGCGGGCAGATTAATGAAAAACTGTTTTTT. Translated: CASSLMGGQINEKLFF.

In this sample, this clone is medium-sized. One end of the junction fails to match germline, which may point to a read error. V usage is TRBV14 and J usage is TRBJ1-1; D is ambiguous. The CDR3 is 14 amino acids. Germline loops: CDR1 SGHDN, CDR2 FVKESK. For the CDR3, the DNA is TGTGCCAGCAGCCAAGGCAGGCAGAACTCTGAAGCTTTCTTT. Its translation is CASSQGRQNSEAFF.

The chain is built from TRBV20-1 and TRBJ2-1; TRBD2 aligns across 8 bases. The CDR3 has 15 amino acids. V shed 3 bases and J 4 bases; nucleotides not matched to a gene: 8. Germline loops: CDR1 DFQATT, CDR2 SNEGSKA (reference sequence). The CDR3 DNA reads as TGCAGTGCTAGTCGGCCGGGAGGGCCGTACAATGAGCAGTTCTTC. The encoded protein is CSASRPGGPYNEQFF.

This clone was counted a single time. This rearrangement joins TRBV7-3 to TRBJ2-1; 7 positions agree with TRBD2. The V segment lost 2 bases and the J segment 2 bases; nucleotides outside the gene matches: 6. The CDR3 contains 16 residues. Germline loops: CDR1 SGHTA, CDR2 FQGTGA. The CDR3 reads CASSLAPGGTYNEQFF. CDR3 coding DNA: TGTGCCAGCAGCTTAGCCCCGGGGGGAACCTACAATGAGCAGTTCTTC. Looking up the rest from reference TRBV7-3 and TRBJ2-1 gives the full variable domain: GAGVSQTPSNKVTEKGKYVELRCDPISGHTALYWYRQSLGQGPEFLIYFQGTGAADDSGLPNDRFFAVRPEGSVSTLKIQRTERGDSAVYLCASSLAPGGTYNEQFFGPGTRLTVL.

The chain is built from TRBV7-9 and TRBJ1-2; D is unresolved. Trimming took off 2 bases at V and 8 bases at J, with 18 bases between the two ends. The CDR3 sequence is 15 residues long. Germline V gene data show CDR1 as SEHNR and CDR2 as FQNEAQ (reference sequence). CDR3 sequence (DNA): TGTGCCAGCAGCTTACTTTGGTCGGGAAGAGGAGGCTACACCTTC. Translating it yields CASSLLWSGRGGYTF.

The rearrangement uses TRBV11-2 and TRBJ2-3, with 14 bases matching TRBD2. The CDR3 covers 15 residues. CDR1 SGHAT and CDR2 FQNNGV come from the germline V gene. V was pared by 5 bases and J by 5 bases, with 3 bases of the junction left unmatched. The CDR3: CASSRLAGGQDTQYF. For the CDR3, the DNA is TGTGCCAGCAGCAGACTAGCGGGAGGGCAAGATACGCAGTATTTT.

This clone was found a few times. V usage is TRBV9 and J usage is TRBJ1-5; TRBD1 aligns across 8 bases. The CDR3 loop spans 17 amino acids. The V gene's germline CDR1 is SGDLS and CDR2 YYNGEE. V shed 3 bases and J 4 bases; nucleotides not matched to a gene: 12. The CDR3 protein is CASSAGTGATWNQPQHF. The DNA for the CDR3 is TGTGCCAGCAGCGCCGGGACAGGTGCCACTTGGAATCAGCCCCAGCATTTT.

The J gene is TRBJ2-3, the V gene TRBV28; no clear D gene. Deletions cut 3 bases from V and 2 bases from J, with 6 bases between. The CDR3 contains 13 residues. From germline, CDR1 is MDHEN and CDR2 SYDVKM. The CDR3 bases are TGTGCCAGCAGTTTCTCCTCCACAGATACGCAGTATTTT. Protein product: CASSFSSTDTQYF.

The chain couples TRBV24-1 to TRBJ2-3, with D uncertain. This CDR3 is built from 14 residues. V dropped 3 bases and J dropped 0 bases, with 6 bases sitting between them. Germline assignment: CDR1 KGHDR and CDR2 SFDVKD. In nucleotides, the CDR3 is TGTGCCACCAGTGATCGTCCTAGCACAGATACGCAGTATTTT. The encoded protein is CATSDRPSTDTQYF.

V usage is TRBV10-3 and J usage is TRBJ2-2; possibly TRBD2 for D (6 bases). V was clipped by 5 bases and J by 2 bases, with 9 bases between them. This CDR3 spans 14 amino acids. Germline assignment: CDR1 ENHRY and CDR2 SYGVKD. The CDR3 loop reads CAISWDSNTGELFF. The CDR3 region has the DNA TGTGCCATCAGTTGGGACTCCAACACCGGGGAGCTGTTTTTT.

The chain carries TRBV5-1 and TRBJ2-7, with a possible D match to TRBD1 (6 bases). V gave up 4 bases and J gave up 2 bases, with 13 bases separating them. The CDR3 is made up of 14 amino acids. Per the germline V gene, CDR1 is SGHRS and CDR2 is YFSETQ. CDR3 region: CASSPDSGAYEQYF. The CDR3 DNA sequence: TGCGCCAGCAGCCCGGACAGTGGGGCCTACGAGCAGTACTTC.

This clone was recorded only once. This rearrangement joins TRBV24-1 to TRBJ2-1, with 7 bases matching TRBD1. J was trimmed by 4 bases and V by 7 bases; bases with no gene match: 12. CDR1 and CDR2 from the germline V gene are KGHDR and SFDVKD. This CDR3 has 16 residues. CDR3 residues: CATSHPGTATYNEQFF. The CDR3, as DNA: TGTGCCACCAGCCATCCCGGGACAGCGACATACAATGAGCAGTTCTTC.

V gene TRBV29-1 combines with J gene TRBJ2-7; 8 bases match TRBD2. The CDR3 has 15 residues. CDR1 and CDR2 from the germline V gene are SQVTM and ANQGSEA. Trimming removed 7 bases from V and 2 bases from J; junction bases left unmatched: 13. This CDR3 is CSAQALAGSPYEQYF. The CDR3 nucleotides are TGCAGCGCCCAAGCATTAGCGGGATCGCCCTACGAGCAGTACTTC.

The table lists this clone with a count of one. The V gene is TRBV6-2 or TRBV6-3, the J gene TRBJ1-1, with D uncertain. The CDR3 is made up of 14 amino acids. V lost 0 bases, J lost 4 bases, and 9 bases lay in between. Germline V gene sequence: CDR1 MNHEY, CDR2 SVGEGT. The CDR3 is CASSYSMVSTEAFF. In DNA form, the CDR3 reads TGTGCCAGCAGTTACTCGATGGTTAGCACTGAAGCTTTCTTT.

The CDR3 here is CASSEVRTVEQYV. The DNA of the CDR3 is TGTGCCAGCAGTGAAGTGAGGACAGTCGAGCAGTACGTC. V is TRBV6-1 and J is TRBJ2-7; weak D call: TRBD1 (6 bases). Trimming cost V 1 base and J 6 bases, with 10 bases left between them. CDR1 and CDR2 (germline): MNHNS, SASEGT. The CDR3 totals 13 residues.

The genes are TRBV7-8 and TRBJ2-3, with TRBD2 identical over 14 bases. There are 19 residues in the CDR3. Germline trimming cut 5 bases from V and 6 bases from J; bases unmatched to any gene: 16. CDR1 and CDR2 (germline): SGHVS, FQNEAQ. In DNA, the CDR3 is TGTGCCAGCAGCAACGAGGGACTAGCGGGAGTACCCGGTTTGGATACGCAGTATTTT. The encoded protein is CASSNEGLAGVPGLDTQYF.

CDR3 sequence reads: CASSLVGPEAQHF. DNA of the CDR3: TGTGCCAGCAGCTTGGTCGGCCCCGAGGCCCAGCATTTT. The rearrangement joins TRBV5-5 to TRBJ1-5; no firm D call. CDR1 and CDR2 from the germline V gene are SGHKS and YYEKEE (reference sequence). The CDR3 covers 13 residues. The V gene lost 0 bases and the J gene lost 11 bases, with 12 bases spanning the gap.

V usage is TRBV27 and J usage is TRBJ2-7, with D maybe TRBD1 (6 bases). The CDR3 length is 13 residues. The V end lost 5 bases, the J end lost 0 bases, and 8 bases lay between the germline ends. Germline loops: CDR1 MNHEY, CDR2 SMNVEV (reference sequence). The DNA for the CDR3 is TGTGCCAGCAGTGGGGGCAGCTCCTACGAGCAGTACTTC. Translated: CASSGGSSYEQYF.

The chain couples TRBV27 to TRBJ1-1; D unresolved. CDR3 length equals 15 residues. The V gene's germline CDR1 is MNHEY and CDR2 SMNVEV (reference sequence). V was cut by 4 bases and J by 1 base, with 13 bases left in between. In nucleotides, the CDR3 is TGTGCCAGCAGTTCGATCAGCGCGGGGAACACTGAAGCTTTCTTT. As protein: CASSSISAGNTEAFF.

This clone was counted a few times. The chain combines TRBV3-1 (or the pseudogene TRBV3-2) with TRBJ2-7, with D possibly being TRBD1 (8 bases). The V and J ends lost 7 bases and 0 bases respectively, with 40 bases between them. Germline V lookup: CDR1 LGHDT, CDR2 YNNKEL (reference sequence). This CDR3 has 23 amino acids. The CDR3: CASTEYRDRTERDPLNSSYEQYF. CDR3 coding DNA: TGTGCCAGCACCGAATACCGGGACAGGACCGAGCGGGACCCTCTTAATAGCTCCTACGAGCAGTACTTC.

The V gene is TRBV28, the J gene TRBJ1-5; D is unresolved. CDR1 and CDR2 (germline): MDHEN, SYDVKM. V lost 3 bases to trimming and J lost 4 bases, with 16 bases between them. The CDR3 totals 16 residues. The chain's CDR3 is CASSFLESKTNQPQHF. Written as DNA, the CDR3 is TGTGCCAGCAGTTTCTTGGAGAGCAAAACGAATCAGCCCCAGCATTTT.

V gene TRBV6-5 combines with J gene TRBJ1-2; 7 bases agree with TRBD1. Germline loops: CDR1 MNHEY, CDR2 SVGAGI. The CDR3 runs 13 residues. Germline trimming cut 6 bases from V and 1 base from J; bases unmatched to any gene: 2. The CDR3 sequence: CASSRDSNYGYTF. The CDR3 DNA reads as TGTGCCAGCAGCCGGGACAGTAACTATGGCTACACCTTC.

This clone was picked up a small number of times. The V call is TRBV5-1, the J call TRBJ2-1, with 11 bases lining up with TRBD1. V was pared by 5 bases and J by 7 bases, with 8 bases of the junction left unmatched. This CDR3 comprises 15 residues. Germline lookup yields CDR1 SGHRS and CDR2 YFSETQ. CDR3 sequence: CASRRGTGGENEQFF. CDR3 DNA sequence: TGCGCCAGCAGACGCGGGACAGGGGGTGAGAATGAGCAGTTCTTC.

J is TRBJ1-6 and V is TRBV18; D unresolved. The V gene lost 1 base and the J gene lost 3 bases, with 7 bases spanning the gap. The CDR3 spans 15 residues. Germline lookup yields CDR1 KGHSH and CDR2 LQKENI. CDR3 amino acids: CASSPHSDYNSPLHF. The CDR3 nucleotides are TGTGCCAGCTCACCACATTCAGACTATAATTCACCCCTCCACTTT.

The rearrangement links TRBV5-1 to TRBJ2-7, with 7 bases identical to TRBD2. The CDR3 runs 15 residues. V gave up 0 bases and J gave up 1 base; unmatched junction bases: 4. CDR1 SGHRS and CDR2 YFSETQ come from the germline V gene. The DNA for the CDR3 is TGCGCCAGCAGCTTGGAACAAGCGGGATCCTACGAGCAGTACTTC. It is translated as CASSLEQAGSYEQYF.

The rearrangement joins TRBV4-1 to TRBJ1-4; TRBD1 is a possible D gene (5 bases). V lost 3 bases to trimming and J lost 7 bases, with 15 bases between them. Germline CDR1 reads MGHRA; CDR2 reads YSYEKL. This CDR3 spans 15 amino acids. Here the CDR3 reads CASSHPLLGGEKLFF. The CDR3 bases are TGCGCCAGCAGCCACCCCCTACTGGGGGGTGAAAAACTGTTTTTT.

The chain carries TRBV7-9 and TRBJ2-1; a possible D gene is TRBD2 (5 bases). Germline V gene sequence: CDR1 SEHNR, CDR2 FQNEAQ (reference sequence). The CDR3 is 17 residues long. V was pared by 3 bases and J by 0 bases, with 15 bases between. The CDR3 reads CASSFSSAGHSYNEQFF. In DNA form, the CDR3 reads TGTGCCAGCAGCTTTTCCTCGGCGGGCCACTCCTACAATGAGCAGTTCTTC. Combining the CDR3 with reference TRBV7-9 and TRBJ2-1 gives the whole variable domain DTGVSQNPRHKITKRGQNVTFRCDPISEHNRLYWYRQTLGQGPEFLTYFQNEAQLEKSRLLSDRFSAERPKGSFSTLEIQRTEQGDSAMYLCASSFSSAGHSYNEQFFGPGTRLTVL.

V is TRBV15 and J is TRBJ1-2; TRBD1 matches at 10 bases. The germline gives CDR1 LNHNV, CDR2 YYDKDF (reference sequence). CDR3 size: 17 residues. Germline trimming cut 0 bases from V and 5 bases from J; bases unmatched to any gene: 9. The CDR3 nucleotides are TGTGCCACCAGCAGAGAAATTGGGGTGGACAGGGGGTATGGCTACACCTTC. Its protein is CATSREIGVDRGYGYTF. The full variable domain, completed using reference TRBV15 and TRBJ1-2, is DAMVIQNPRYQVTQFGKPVTLSCSQTLNHNVMYWYQQKSSQAPKLLFHYYDKDFNNEADTPDNFQSRRPNTSFCFLDIRSPGLGDTAMYLCATSREIGVDRGYGYTFGSGTRLTVV.